This T cell receptor (beta chain) was captured in a study of T cell changes during pregnancy in multiple sclerosis. Germline loops: CDR1 SGHDT, CDR2 YYEEEE. The CDR3 runs to 15 residues. Sequenced by immunoSEQ multiplex PCR; TCRdb stores in-frame clones only, minus some. The table has around 60,000 clones, about 90% seen once. The sequencing here drew on peripheral blood, taken in the second trimester of pregnancy. The rearrangement joins TRBV5-6 to TRBJ2-5; D gene unclear. The J call may be faulty, since TRBJ2-7 better matches the DNA end. The clonotype comes from a female donor in good health, enrolled as a control in a pregnancy study. DNA for the CDR3: TGTGCCAGCAGTTCTACCCGAGACAACCTCTACGAGCAGTACTTC. Amino acids: CASSSTRDNLYEQYF.